This T cell receptor (beta chain) comes out of a study of breast tumors, draining lymph nodes, adjacent tissues. TCRdb fed the multiplex PCR reads into MiXCR, producing one record per CDR3 protein. The sample holds some 170,000 distinct CDR3 sequences, approximately 33% seen once. Samples came from axillary lymph nodes draining the breast cancer. Study-wide results and caveats: Tumor TCR diversity was below lymph nodes but above nontumor tissue. Tumor T cell lymph node origin was a supported hypothesis, not proven. Luminal-like breast cancer showed significantly greater tumor-nontumor repertoire similarity than basal-like breast cancer did. Findings are consistent with lymph node origin and intratumoral expansion of most tumor T cells.

The CDR3 has 13 amino acids. This clonotype has just one count. Its antigen is not identified. At one end the junction does not follow the germline gene, possibly because of a read error. The source is a female donor with breast cancer. Some clones in this sample may be carry-over from other donors' samples. The chain has TRBV12-3 or TRBV12-4 and TRBJ2-2, with D perhaps TRBD1 (6 bases). The sequenced sample consisted of axillary lymph node tissue. This CDR3 reads CALAQGVTGKLSF. The CDR3 DNA follows: TGTGCCCTGGCACAGGGTGTTACCGGGAAGCTGTCTTTT.